Listed below are T cell receptor beta chains from one sample, sequenced in a study of lymphopenia after photon versus proton radiotherapy. Profiled with immunoSEQ multiplex PCR; TCRdb holds only in-frame clones, not every one. Of about 70,000 clones detected, 85% to 95% appear once; the ten largest clones hold over 2%. Sequenced material: peripheral blood, taken from a patient treated with photon-based radiotherapy. The receptors were sampled from a woman aged 35 to 49 with cholangiocarcinoma. Both conserved end residues are part of each CDR3. The D gene is left open where the match is weak. Expanded clones get a size class; other rows say once, few or many, or leave the size out.

abundance: .; d_gene: .; j_gene: TRBJ2-4; v_gene: TRBV29-1; CDR3nt: TGCAGCGTCTCTAAGGCGGGGACCAAAAACATTCAGTACTTC; CDR3aa: CSVSKAGTKNIQYF
abundance: few; d_gene: TRBD1; j_gene: TRBJ1-5; v_gene: TRBV28; CDR3nt: TGTGCCAGCAGTACCAAAACAGGGGTTCTCGATCAGCCCCAGCATTTT; CDR3aa: CASSTKTGVLDQPQHF
abundance: .; d_gene: .; j_gene: TRBJ2-7; v_gene: TRBV14; CDR3nt: TGTGCCAGCAGCCGCTGGGCGACCTACGAGCAGTACTTC; CDR3aa: CASSRWATYEQYF
abundance: .; d_gene: .; j_gene: TRBJ2-7; v_gene: TRBV10-3; CDR3nt: TGTGCCATCAGTGAAGAGCCCGGTTCCTACGAGCAGTACTTC; CDR3aa: CAISEEPGSYEQYF
abundance: .; d_gene: .; j_gene: TRBJ2-2; v_gene: TRBV6-1; CDR3nt: TGTGCCAGCAGTGAAGGTCGAAGTTCCGGGGAGCTGTTTTTT; CDR3aa: CASSEGRSSGELFF
abundance: .; d_gene: .; j_gene: TRBJ2-3; v_gene: TRBV7-2; CDR3nt: TGTGCCAGCAGCTTAGATCCCCGGGTAAAAATCTGGGATACGCAGTATTTT; CDR3aa: CASSLDPRVKIWDTQYF
abundance: .; d_gene: TRBD2; j_gene: TRBJ2-1; v_gene: TRBV6-1; CDR3nt: TGTGCCAGCAGATCCGAGCGGGGGGGCGAAAACGAGCAGTTCTTC; CDR3aa: CASRSERGGENEQFF
abundance: .; d_gene: .; j_gene: TRBJ1-6; v_gene: TRBV5-1; CDR3nt: TGCGCCAGCAGCTTGGGGTTGGACGGAACCTATAATTCACCCCTCCACTTT; CDR3aa: CASSLGLDGTYNSPLHF
abundance: .; d_gene: TRBD1; j_gene: TRBJ1-3; v_gene: TRBV2; CDR3nt: TGTGCCAGCAGTGACGCGACAGGGGTCGAAAACACCATATATTTT; CDR3aa: CASSDATGVENTIYF
abundance: .; d_gene: .; j_gene: TRBJ2-7; v_gene: TRBV10-2; CDR3nt: TGCGCCAGCAGTGTCTTGAGCTCCTACGAGCAGTACTTC; CDR3aa: CASSVLSSYEQYF
abundance: once; d_gene: .; j_gene: TRBJ1-2; v_gene: TRBV2; CDR3nt: TGTGCCAGCACTAACACAGATTCCGGCTATGGCTACACCTTC; CDR3aa: CASTNTDSGYGYTF
abundance: few; d_gene: .; j_gene: TRBJ1-3; v_gene: TRBV7-2; CDR3nt: TGTGCCAGCAGCTTAGTAGGAAACACCATATATTTT; CDR3aa: CASSLVGNTIYF
abundance: .; d_gene: TRBD1; j_gene: TRBJ1-1; v_gene: TRBV2; CDR3nt: TGTGCCAGCAACAGTCCCGGGACAGGGGGGGGTACTGAAGCTTTCTTT; CDR3aa: CASNSPGTGGGTEAFF
abundance: .; d_gene: .; j_gene: TRBJ1-4; v_gene: TRBV7-9; CDR3nt: TGTGCCAGCAGCTCCCGGACGGGAACGAATGAAAAACTGTTTTTT; CDR3aa: CASSSRTGTNEKLFF
abundance: few; d_gene: .; j_gene: TRBJ2-7; v_gene: TRBV20-1; CDR3nt: TGCAGTGCCAACCACCTGGGCGAGCAGTACTTC; CDR3aa: CSANHLGEQYF
abundance: .; d_gene: TRBD1; j_gene: TRBJ2-2; v_gene: TRBV30; CDR3nt: TGTGCCTGGAGGGGTCGGACAGGCAACGCGGGCGGGGAGCTGTTTTTT; CDR3aa: CAWRGRTGNAGGELFF